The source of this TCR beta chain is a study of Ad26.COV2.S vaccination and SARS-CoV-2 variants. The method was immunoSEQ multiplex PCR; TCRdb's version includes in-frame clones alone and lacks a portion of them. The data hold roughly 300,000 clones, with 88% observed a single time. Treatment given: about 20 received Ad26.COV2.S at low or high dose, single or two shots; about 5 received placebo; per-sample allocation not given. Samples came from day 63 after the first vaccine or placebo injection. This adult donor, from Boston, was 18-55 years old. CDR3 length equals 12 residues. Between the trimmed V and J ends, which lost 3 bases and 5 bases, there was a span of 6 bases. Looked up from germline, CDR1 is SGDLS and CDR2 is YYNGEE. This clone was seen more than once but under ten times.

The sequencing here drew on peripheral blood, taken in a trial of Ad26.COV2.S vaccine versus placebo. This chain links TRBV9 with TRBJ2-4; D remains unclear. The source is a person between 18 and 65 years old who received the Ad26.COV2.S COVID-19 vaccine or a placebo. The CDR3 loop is CASSASQNIQYF. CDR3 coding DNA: TGTGCCAGCAGCGCAAGCCAAAACATTCAGTACTTC.